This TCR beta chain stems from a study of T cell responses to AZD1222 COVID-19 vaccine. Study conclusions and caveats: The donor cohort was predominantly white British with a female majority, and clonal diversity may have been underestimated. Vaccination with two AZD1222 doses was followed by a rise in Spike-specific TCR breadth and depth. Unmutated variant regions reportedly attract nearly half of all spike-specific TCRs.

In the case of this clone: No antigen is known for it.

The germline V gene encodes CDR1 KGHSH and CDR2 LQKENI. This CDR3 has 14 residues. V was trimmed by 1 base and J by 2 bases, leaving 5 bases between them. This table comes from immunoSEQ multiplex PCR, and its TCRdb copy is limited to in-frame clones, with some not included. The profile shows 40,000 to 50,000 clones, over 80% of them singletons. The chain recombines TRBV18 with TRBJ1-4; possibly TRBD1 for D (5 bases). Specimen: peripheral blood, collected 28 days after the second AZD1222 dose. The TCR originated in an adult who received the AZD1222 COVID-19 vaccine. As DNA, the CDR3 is TGTGCCAGCTCACCACAGGGGACTAATGAAAAACTGTTTTTT. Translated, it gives CASSPQGTNEKLFF.